These 22 T cell receptor beta chains were all obtained from the same sample, sequenced in a study of T cells in Graves' hyperthyroidism and ophthalmopathy. Amplification of TCR beta CDR3 regions used RNA as the template. The TCR CDR3 first-round RT-PCR relied on the HTBI primer set. TCRdb reprocessed the multiplex PCR reads via MiXCR and lists one record per CDR3 protein. The table includes 600,000 or so distinct CDR3 sequences, about half detected once. The sample comprised peripheral blood or thyroid tissue (not recorded which). Receptor source: a woman between 18 and 30 years old with Graves' hyperthyroidism.

As for this clonotype: The germline gene is not matched at one end of the junction; a read error may be the cause. V is TRBV9 and J is TRBJ1-4; the D is unclear. Germline V gene data show CDR1 as SGDLS and CDR2 as YYNGEE. The CDR3 has 13 amino acids. CDR3 DNA sequence: TGTGCCGGCAGCGTGTTGGGAGATGAAAAACTGTTTTTT. Translated, it gives CAGSVLGDEKLFF.

This chain uses TRBV27 with TRBJ1-6, with TRBD1 as a possible D gene (5 bases). Deletions cut 0 bases from V and 8 bases from J, with 11 bases between. The CDR3 is 15 residues long. Germline V lookup: CDR1 MNHEY, CDR2 SMNVEV (reference sequence). CDR3 DNA sequence: TGTGCCAGCAGTTTATCGAACAGGCTGGATTCACCCCTCCACTTT. This codes for CASSLSNRLDSPLHF.

The chain joins TRBV25-1 to TRBJ2-2, with D unclear. V was pared by 6 bases and J by 4 bases, with 12 bases between. Germline CDR1 MGHDK, CDR2 SYGVNS. The CDR3 loop spans 14 amino acids. CDR3 coding DNA: TGTGCCAGCAGCCAGAATTTGGCCACCGGGGAGCTGTTTTTT. Its translation: CASSQNLATGELFF.

The V call is TRBV9, the J call TRBJ1-2, with a weak D call TRBD1 (5 bases). Per the germline V gene, CDR1 is SGDLS and CDR2 is YYNGEE. The CDR3 length is 13 residues. The V and J ends lost 0 bases and 8 bases respectively, with 11 bases between them. CDR3 DNA sequence: TGTGCCAGCAGCGTAGAGGGGACTAGCGGCTACACCTTC. Translating it yields CASSVEGTSGYTF.

This clonotype has just a few counts. The V call is TRBV6-5, the J call TRBJ2-5; a weak D match, TRBD1 (7 bases). V was clipped by 0 bases and J by 7 bases, with 12 bases between them. CDR1 MNHEY and CDR2 SVGAGI come from the germline V gene. The CDR3 contains 14 residues. The CDR3, as DNA: TGTGCCAGCAGTTACTCGAGGGGGCGGGGGACCCAGTACTTC. Its protein product is CASSYSRGRGTQYF.

The CDR3 DNA reads TGTGCCAGCAGATACACCGGGACGGCCAACACTGAAGCTTTCTTT. It codes for CASRYTGTANTEAFF. The chain couples TRBV7-9 to TRBJ1-1; perhaps TRBD1 as D (5 bases). Trimming removed 6 bases from V and 2 bases from J, with 16 bases in between. The CDR3 extends over 15 amino acids. In germline, CDR1 is SEHNR, CDR2 FQNEAQ (reference sequence).

In this sample, this clonotype turned up many times. DNA of the CDR3: TGTGCCAGCAGTTACGGCCCTCGCGGCGAGCAGTACTTC. Protein: CASSYGPRGEQYF. The chain joins TRBV7-6 to TRBJ2-7, with no clear D. The ends were cut back, 6 bases at V and 6 bases at J, with 15 bases in the middle. The length of the CDR3 is 13 residues. Germline assignment: CDR1 SGHVS and CDR2 FNYEAQ. The complete variable domain, with remaining parts taken from reference TRBV7-6 and TRBJ2-7, reads GAGVSQSPRYKVTKRGQDVALRCDPISGHVSLYWYRQALGQGPEFLTYFNYEAQQDKSGLPNDRFSAERPEGSISTLTIQRTEQRDSAMYRCASSYGPRGEQYFGPGTRLTVT.

This clonotype was seen only a few times. This chain joins TRBV7-9 and TRBJ2-5; TRBD2 might be the D (5 bases). The CDR3 extends over 14 amino acids. CDR1 is SEHNR and CDR2 is FQNEAQ in the germline V gene (reference sequence). Trimming shortened V by 5 bases and J by 1 base, and 11 bases separated the two germline ends. CDR3 nucleotide sequence: TGTGCCAGCAGCCCCCGGGGTCTCCAAGAGACCCAGTACTTC. Residues: CASSPRGLQETQYF.

V is TRBV7-2 and J is TRBJ1-4; D remains unclear. The germline V gene has CDR1 SGHTA and CDR2 FQGNSA. This CDR3 spans 15 amino acids. V shed 2 bases and J shed 7 bases, with 14 bases lying between them. The CDR3 region is CASSLSVVRPEKLFF. CDR3 nucleotide sequence: TGTGCCAGCAGCTTATCCGTGGTCAGACCTGAAAAACTGTTTTTT.

Turning to this clonotype: A read error may be the cause here, since a much bigger clone is one base away. The rearrangement joins TRBV29-1 to TRBJ2-5; 7 positions match TRBD1. The V gene's germline CDR1 is SQVTM and CDR2 ANQGSEA. CDR3 length equals 14 residues. Trimming at V came to 2 bases and at J to 5 bases, leaving 8 bases not matched to a gene. Written as DNA, the CDR3 is TGCAGCGTTGAAAGGGACAGAGGATTTGAGACCCAGTACTTC. Translated, it gives CSVERDRGFETQYF.

The chain is built from TRBV7-2 and TRBJ1-3; weak D call: TRBD1 (6 bases). There are 15 residues in the CDR3. Trimming stripped 6 bases from V and 1 base from J, with 13 bases between. Germline CDR1 reads SGHTA; CDR2 reads FQGNSA. CDR3 in amino acids: CASSYVTGSGNTIYF. The DNA of the CDR3 is TGTGCCAGCAGTTACGTGACAGGATCTGGAAACACCATATATTTT.

This clonotype was recorded a few times. This chain uses TRBV2 with TRBJ1-1; TRBD1 is a possible D gene (6 bases). The CDR3 is made up of 10 amino acids. Trimming cost V 11 bases and J 3 bases, with 7 bases left between them. In germline, CDR1 is SNHLY, CDR2 FYNNEI. The CDR3 region is CAAGDTEAFF. Here the CDR3 DNA reads TGTGCCGCAGGGGACACTGAAGCTTTCTTT.

This clonotype was recorded a few times. This chain connects TRBV29-1 to TRBJ2-3, with 8 bases aligning to TRBD1. Germline values: CDR1 SQVTM, CDR2 ANQGSEA. The CDR3 length is 15 residues. The J segment lost 0 bases and the V segment lost 3 bases, leaving 5 bases of the junction unmatched. CDR3 coding DNA: TGCAGCGTTGAGGCCCGGGACAGGAGCACAGATACGCAGTATTTT. Residues: CSVEARDRSTDTQYF.

V usage is TRBV7-9 and J usage is TRBJ2-5; the D is unclear. This CDR3 region has 16 residues. Trimming removed 6 bases at V and 4 bases at J, with 21 bases between. The germline gives CDR1 SEHNR, CDR2 FQNEAQ (reference sequence). In DNA form, the CDR3 reads TGTGCCAGCAGTTATAACAGCCCCGACTTGGGAGAGACCCAGTACTTC. Translation: CASSYNSPDLGETQYF.

The chain employs TRBV20-1 and TRBJ1-1, with 10 bases matching TRBD1. Germline-derived CDR1 and CDR2 are DFQATT and SNEGSKA (reference sequence). V trimming: 0 bases; J trimming: 0 bases; junction bases outside the gene matches: 1. The CDR3 spans 15 residues. CDR3 region: CSARDGTGVNTEAFF. CDR3 DNA sequence: TGCAGTGCTAGAGATGGGACAGGGGTGAACACTGAAGCTTTCTTT.

A note on this clonotype: The CDR3 does not end in the conserved phenylalanine or tryptophan, so this is likely a read error. The genes are TRBV7-4 and TRBJ1-1; D not certain. Germline V gene sequence: CDR1 SGHVT, CDR2 SQSDAQ. The CDR3 length is 12 residues. The CDR3 coding sequence is TGCGCCAGCAGCCAAGCAAGAACTGAAGCTTTCTCT. As protein: CASSQARTEAFS.

This clonotype was seen only a few times. The chain has TRBV29-1 and TRBJ1-4; no reliable D call. V was shortened by 4 bases and J by 0 bases, with 6 bases between the two germline ends. The CDR3 spans 13 residues. Per germline, CDR1 SQVTM and CDR2 ANQGSEA. The CDR3 loop is CSVGRSTNEKLFF. DNA for the CDR3: TGCAGCGTTGGACGGTCAACTAATGAAAAACTGTTTTTT.

The chain is built from TRBV24-1 and TRBJ1-2; possible D gene TRBD1, 6 bases. CDR1 is KGHDR, CDR2 SFDVKD, per germline. This CDR3 comprises 14 residues. V was shortened by 3 bases and J by 2 bases, with 9 bases between the two germline ends. DNA of the CDR3: TGTGCCACCAGTGATAACAGGGTCAACTATGGCTACACCTTC. It is translated as CATSDNRVNYGYTF.

This clonotype was seen many times. The chain combines TRBV6-6 with TRBJ2-7, with 8 bases aligning to TRBD1. V lost 4 bases to trimming and J lost 4 bases; unmatched junction nucleotides: 6. Germline V gene data show CDR1 as MNHNY and CDR2 as SVGAGI (reference sequence). This CDR3 is built from 14 residues. The DNA for the CDR3 is TGTGCCAGCAGTTGGACAGGGTCCGAATACGAGCAGTACTTC. Amino acid sequence: CASSWTGSEYEQYF.

This clonotype was seen ten or more times. The chain recombines TRBV15 with TRBJ2-5, with D possibly matching TRBD1 (5 bases). CDR1 is LNHNV, CDR2 YYDKDF, per germline (reference sequence). This CDR3 is built from 13 residues. The V end was cut by 2 bases, the J end by 5 bases, with 9 bases between. The CDR3: CATSRQGSETQYF. CDR3 nucleotides: TGTGCCACCAGCAGACAGGGTAGCGAGACCCAGTACTTC.

The chain carries TRBV2 and TRBJ1-5, with TRBD1 matching over 12 bases. The length of the CDR3 is 14 residues. Germline V gene lookup returns CDR1 SNHLY and CDR2 FYNNEI. V shed 9 bases, J shed 1 base, and the junction held 1 base outside the gene matches. The CDR3 DNA reads TGTGCCAGAGGGACAGGGGGCAGCAATCAGCCCCAGCATTTT. Translated, it gives CARGTGGSNQPQHF.

The chain carries TRBV7-9 and TRBJ2-7, with D possibly TRBD2 on 5 matching bases. V was shortened by 11 bases and J by 7 bases, with 18 bases between the two germline ends. There are 12 residues in the CDR3. Per the germline V gene, CDR1 is SEHNR and CDR2 is FQNEAQ (reference sequence). CDR3 residues: CAWSPAVAEQYF. CDR3 nucleotide sequence: TGTGCCTGGAGCCCAGCGGTGGCGGAGCAGTACTTC.